The 21 T cell receptor beta chains reported below all come from one sample, sequenced in a study of shared clonotypes between healthy human individuals. Sequenced by immunoSEQ multiplex PCR; TCRdb stores in-frame clones only, minus some. Of under 2,000,000 clones listed, about 95% are singletons. CD45RO-negative, CCR7-selected cells formed the naive CD8 fraction, which excluded terminally differentiated effector memory CD45RA+ cells. Sequencing used naive CD8+ T cells sorted from blood. The origin of the receptors is a man between 18 and 35 years old in good health.

J is TRBJ1-2 and V is TRBV7-9, with D perhaps matching TRBD1 (5 bases). Per the germline V gene, CDR1 is SEHNR and CDR2 is FQNEAQ (reference sequence). The CDR3 has 14 residues. Trimming shortened V by 1 base and J by 4 bases, and 10 bases separated the two germline ends. CDR3 nucleotide sequence: TGTGCCAGCAGCTTAGATCTCCAGGGCTATGGCTACACCTTC. Translating gives CASSLDLQGYGYTF.

The rearrangement joins TRBV27 to TRBJ2-2; TRBD1 might be the D (5 bases). CDR1 and CDR2 (germline): MNHEY, SMNVEV (reference sequence). V was pared by 5 bases and J by 1 base, with 14 bases between. The CDR3 has 16 residues. CDR3 coding DNA: TGTGCCAGCAGTCCCGTAGGGGCCGGGAACACCGGGGAGCTGTTTTTT. The encoded protein is CASSPVGAGNTGELFF.

The rearrangement joins TRBV11-2 to TRBJ2-4, with D tentatively TRBD1 (5 bases). The ends were cut back, 3 bases at V and 9 bases at J, with 6 bases in the middle. The CDR3 runs to 11 residues. Germline assignment: CDR1 SGHAT and CDR2 FQNNGV. This CDR3 is CASSLGPIQYF. CDR3 sequence (DNA): TGTGCCAGCAGCTTGGGGCCCATTCAGTACTTC.

As to this clone: Other DNA sequences from this sample encode an identical CDR3 as well. V usage is TRBV30 and J usage is TRBJ1-1; D remains ambiguous. CDR1 and CDR2 (germline): GTSNPN, SVGIG (reference sequence). The CDR3 has 13 amino acids. The germline V and J ends were trimmed by 0 bases and 1 base, with 6 bases remaining between them. As DNA, the CDR3 is TGTGCCTGGAGTGTTCAGGAGAACACTGAAGCTTTCTTT. It specifies CAWSVQENTEAFF.

This sequence joins TRBV30 and TRBJ2-5, with D maybe TRBD2 (6 bases). The CDR3 totals 15 residues. The germline V gene encodes CDR1 GTSNPN and CDR2 SVGIG (reference sequence). With 2 bases removed from V and 4 bases from J, the gap between germline ends came to 17 bases. CDR3 bases: TGTGCCTGGAGTTCTGCAGCTAGCGCCCTAGAGACCCAGTACTTC. It is translated as CAWSSAASALETQYF.

V usage is TRBV6-7 and J usage is TRBJ2-2; no definite D call. TRBV6-7 is an ORF, with its function uncertain. The CDR3 totals 15 residues. V lost 2 bases and J 6 bases, leaving 13 bases between the germline ends. For the CDR3, the DNA is TGTGCCAGCAGTTACCGCGCTAGGTGGGCCGGGGAGCTGTTTTTT. Translating gives CASSYRARWAGELFF.

This clone has just one count. This chain connects TRBV2 to TRBJ2-3; 9 nucleotides agree with TRBD1. Germline CDR1 SNHLY, CDR2 FYNNEI. This CDR3 comprises 18 residues. Germline trimming cut 4 bases from V and 2 bases from J; bases unmatched to any gene: 13. CDR3 in DNA: TGTGCCAGCAGTGGTACCATACCGGGACAGGGTCCCACAGATACGCAGTATTTT. It is translated as CASSGTIPGQGPTDTQYF.

V is TRBV28 and J is TRBJ2-7; TRBD1 matches at 9 bases. The CDR3 consists of 15 residues. Losses at the gene ends were 4 bases for V and 2 bases for J; bases not matched to a gene: 6. Germline values: CDR1 MDHEN, CDR2 SYDVKM. DNA for the CDR3: TGTGCCAGCAGTTCCCCCGGGACAGGGACCTACGAGCAGTACTTC. Amino acids: CASSSPGTGTYEQYF.

The chain recombines TRBV5-4 with TRBJ2-7; possible D gene TRBD1, 5 bases. This CDR3 is 12 amino acids long. The germline gives CDR1 SGHNT, CDR2 YYREEE (reference sequence). Trimming pared 2 bases from V and 6 bases from J, leaving 9 bases between. CDR3 nucleotide sequence: TGTGCCAGCAGCTTTACAGGCTTCGAGCAGTACTTC. Amino acids: CASSFTGFEQYF.

The genes are TRBV10-3 and TRBJ2-1; TRBD2 matches 14 bases. Per germline, CDR1 ENHRY and CDR2 SYGVKD. CDR3 length: 16 amino acids. J gave up 8 bases and V 2 bases, and 5 bases lay outside the gene matches. CDR3 coding DNA: TGTGCCATCAGTGAGCCGGGACTAGCGGGAGCTGATGAGCAGTTCTTC. Translation: CAISEPGLAGADEQFF.

This chain connects TRBV7-8 to TRBJ2-7; possible D gene TRBD2, 7 bases. V gave up 1 base and J gave up 3 bases, with 13 bases separating them. Germline lookup yields CDR1 SGHVS and CDR2 FQNEAQ. CDR3 length equals 15 residues. The CDR3 DNA reads TGTGCCAGCAGCTTAGGGGGGGGCGCAGGCTACGAGCAGTACTTC. Translation: CASSLGGGAGYEQYF.

The rearrangement joins TRBV7-6 to TRBJ2-3; D is ambiguous. V was shortened by 5 bases and J by 3 bases, with 21 bases between the two germline ends. Germline lookup yields CDR1 SGHVS and CDR2 FNYEAQ. The CDR3 length is 17 residues. In DNA, the CDR3 is TGTGCCAGCAGCCCCGGGCCCAGCGCTTTAGGTACAGATACGCAGTATTTT. Its translation is CASSPGPSALGTDTQYF.

This clone is a singleton in its sample. The rearrangement joins TRBV29-1 to TRBJ2-1; D is ambiguous. This CDR3 is 12 amino acids long. The germline CDR1 and CDR2 sequences are SQVTM and ANQGSEA. V lost 4 bases and J 4 bases, leaving 8 bases between the germline ends. The CDR3: CSVVADYNEQFF. CDR3 coding DNA: TGCAGCGTTGTTGCAGATTACAATGAGCAGTTCTTC.

This sequence joins TRBV7-9 and TRBJ2-2; 7 positions match TRBD2. J was trimmed by 1 base and V by 6 bases; bases with no gene match: 11. The germline gives CDR1 SEHNR, CDR2 FQNEAQ (reference sequence). This CDR3 contains 17 residues. In DNA form, the CDR3 reads TGTGCCAGCAGGTCACCACTACTAGCGCTGAACACCGGGGAGCTGTTTTTT. It specifies CASRSPLLALNTGELFF.

This rearrangement joins TRBV28 to TRBJ2-1; D may be TRBD2 (6 bases). V was clipped by 3 bases and J by 3 bases, with 12 bases between them. This CDR3 contains 15 residues. Germline CDR1 is MDHEN and CDR2 is SYDVKM. CDR3 sequence (DNA): TGTGCCAGCAGTTTGAGGGCGGGAAACTACAATGAGCAGTTCTTC. Its translation is CASSLRAGNYNEQFF.

In this sample, this clone turned up once. The CDR3 sequence is CASTTAGETQYF. The CDR3 DNA sequence: TGTGCCAGCACAACGGCCGGAGAGACCCAGTACTTC. V and J are TRBV6-6 and TRBJ2-5; D is uncertain. This CDR3 is 12 amino acids long. V shed 7 bases and J shed 4 bases, with 10 bases lying between them. CDR1 is MNHNY and CDR2 is SVGAGI in the germline V gene (reference sequence).

The chain employs TRBV9 and TRBJ2-1, with 10 bases fitting TRBD2. CDR3 size: 19 residues. Trimming removed 0 bases from V and 4 bases from J; junction bases left unmatched: 13. Germline V CDR1 and CDR2: SGDLS, YYNGEE. The CDR3 loop reads CASSVETLAGYTPYNEQFF. As DNA, the CDR3 is TGTGCCAGCAGCGTAGAGACACTAGCGGGGTACACACCTTACAATGAGCAGTTCTTC.

The J gene is TRBJ1-1, the V gene TRBV6-6; a weak D match, TRBD1 (5 bases). CDR3 length: 12 amino acids. Germline values: CDR1 MNHNY, CDR2 SVGAGI (reference sequence). Trimming took 9 bases from V and 4 from J, leaving 12 bases between them. This CDR3 reads CASRVGVTEAFF. The CDR3 coding sequence is TGTGCCAGTAGGGTGGGGGTCACTGAAGCTTTCTTT.

The rearrangement joins TRBV5-4 to TRBJ2-3; tentative D call: TRBD2 (5 bases). Germline CDR1 SGHNT, CDR2 YYREEE (reference sequence). Trimming stripped 1 base from V and 0 bases from J, with 9 bases between. CDR3 size: 15 residues. In DNA form, the CDR3 reads TGTGCCAGCAGCTTGAGCGGCTCTAGCACAGATACGCAGTATTTT. This codes for CASSLSGSSTDTQYF.

The chain employs TRBV5-8 and TRBJ2-3, with TRBD1 as a possible D gene (5 bases). The V gene's germline CDR1 is SGHTS and CDR2 YDEGEE. CDR3 length: 15 amino acids. V was cut by 4 bases and J by 3 bases, with 15 bases left in between. For the CDR3, the DNA is TGTGCCAGCAGCCAAGAAGTAGACAGTACAGATACGCAGTATTTT. Translating gives CASSQEVDSTDTQYF.

This CDR3 is CASSLGGPSGWEPQHF. In DNA, the CDR3 is TGTGCCAGCAGCTTGGGGGGGCCCTCGGGTTGGGAGCCCCAGCATTTT. This chain links TRBV5-6 with TRBJ1-5; perhaps TRBD1 as D (6 bases). This CDR3 is 16 amino acids long. CDR1 is SGHDT, CDR2 YYEEEE, per germline. Deletions cut 0 bases from V and 8 bases from J, with 18 bases between.